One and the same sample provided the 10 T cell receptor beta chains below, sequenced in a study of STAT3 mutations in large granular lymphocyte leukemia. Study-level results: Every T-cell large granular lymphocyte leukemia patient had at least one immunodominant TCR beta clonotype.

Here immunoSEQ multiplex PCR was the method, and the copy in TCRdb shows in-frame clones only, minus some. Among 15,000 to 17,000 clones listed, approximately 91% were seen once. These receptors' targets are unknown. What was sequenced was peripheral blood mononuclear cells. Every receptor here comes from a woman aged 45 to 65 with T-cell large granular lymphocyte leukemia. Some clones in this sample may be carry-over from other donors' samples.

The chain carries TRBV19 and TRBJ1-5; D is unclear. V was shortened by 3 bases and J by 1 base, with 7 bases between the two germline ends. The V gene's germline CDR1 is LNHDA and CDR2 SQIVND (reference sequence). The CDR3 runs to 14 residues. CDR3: CASSIPGSNQPQHF. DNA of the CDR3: TGTGCCAGTAGTATTCCCGGGAGCAATCAGCCCCAGCATTTT.

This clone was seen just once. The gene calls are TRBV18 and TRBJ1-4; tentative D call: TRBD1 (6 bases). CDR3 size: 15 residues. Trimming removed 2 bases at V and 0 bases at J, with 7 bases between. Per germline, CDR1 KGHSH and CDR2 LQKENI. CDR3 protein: CASSPGGPTNEKLFF. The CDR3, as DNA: TGTGCCAGCTCACCAGGGGGGCCAACTAATGAAAAACTGTTTTTT. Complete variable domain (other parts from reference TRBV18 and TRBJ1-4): NAGVMQNPRHLVRRRGQEARLRCSPMKGHSHVYWYRQLPEEGLKFMVYLQKENIIDESGMPKERFSAEFPKEGPSILRIQQVVRGDSAAYFCASSPGGPTNEKLFFGSGTQLSVL.

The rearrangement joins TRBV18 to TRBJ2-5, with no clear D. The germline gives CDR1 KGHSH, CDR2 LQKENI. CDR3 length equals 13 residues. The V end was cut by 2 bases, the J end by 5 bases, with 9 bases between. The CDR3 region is CASSPGVGETQYF. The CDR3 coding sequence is TGTGCCAGCTCACCAGGGGTTGGGGAGACCCAGTACTTC. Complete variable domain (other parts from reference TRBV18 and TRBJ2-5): NAGVMQNPRHLVRRRGQEARLRCSPMKGHSHVYWYRQLPEEGLKFMVYLQKENIIDESGMPKERFSAEFPKEGPSILRIQQVVRGDSAAYFCASSPGVGETQYFGPGTRLLVL.

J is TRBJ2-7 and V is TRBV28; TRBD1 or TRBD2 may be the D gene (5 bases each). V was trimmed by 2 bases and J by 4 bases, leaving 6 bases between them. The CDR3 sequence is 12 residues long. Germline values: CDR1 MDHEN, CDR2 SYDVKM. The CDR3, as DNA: TGTGCCAGCAGTTTAGAGGGGTACGAGCAGTACTTC. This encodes CASSLEGYEQYF.

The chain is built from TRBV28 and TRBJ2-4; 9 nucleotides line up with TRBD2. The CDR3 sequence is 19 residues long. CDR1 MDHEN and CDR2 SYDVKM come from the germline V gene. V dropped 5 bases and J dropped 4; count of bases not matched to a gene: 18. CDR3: CASSVYMLQREEYKNIQYF. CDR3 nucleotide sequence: TGTGCCAGCAGTGTGTATATGTTGCAGCGGGAGGAATATAAAAACATTCAGTACTTC.

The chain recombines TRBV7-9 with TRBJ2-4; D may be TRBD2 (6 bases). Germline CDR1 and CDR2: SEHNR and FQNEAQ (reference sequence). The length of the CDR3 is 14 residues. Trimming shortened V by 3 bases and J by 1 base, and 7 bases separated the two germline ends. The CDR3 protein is CASSFGGAKNIQYF. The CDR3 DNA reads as TGTGCCAGCAGCTTTGGGGGGGCCAAAAACATTCAGTACTTC.

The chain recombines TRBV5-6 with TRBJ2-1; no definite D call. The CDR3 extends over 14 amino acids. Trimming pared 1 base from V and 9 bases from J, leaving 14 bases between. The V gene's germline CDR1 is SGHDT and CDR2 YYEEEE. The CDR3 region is CASSLLGDRGEQFF. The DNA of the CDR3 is TGTGCCAGCAGCTTGCTGGGCGATAGAGGTGAGCAGTTCTTC.

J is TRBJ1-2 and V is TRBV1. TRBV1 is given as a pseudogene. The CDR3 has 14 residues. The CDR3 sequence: CTSSQGTASYGYTF. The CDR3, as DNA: TGCACCAGCAGCCAAGGAACGGCATCCTATGGCTACACCTTC.

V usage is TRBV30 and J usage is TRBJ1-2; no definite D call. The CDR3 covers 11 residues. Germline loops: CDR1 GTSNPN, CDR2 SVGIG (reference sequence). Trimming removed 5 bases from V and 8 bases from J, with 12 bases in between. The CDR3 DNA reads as TGTGCCTGGTGGGGTAGGCGAGGCTACACCTTC. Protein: CAWWGRRGYTF.

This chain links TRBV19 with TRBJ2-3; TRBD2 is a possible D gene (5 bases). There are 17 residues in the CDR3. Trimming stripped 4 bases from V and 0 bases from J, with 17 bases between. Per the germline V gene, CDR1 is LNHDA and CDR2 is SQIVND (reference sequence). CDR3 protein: CASSSGRGAVSTDTQYF. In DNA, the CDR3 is TGTGCCAGTAGTAGTGGCCGGGGAGCGGTTAGCACAGATACGCAGTATTTT.